This T cell receptor (beta chain) was sequenced for a study of blood T cell repertoires in COVID-19. Study details: COVID-19 samples, acute and convalescent, were from the United States, Italy and Spain. Sample material is recorded as cDNA or gDNA derived from T cells, B-cell-depleted T cells, or PBMCs.

CDR1 is SGHVS, CDR2 FQNEAQ, per germline. V was clipped by 5 bases and J by 2 bases, with 10 bases between them. The CDR3 covers 14 residues. Living in about two dozen US areas, the participants were between about 18 and 100 years of age. In the 2 weeks before study entry, exposed participants met a COVID-19 case, which was PCR-confirmed or clinician-diagnosed. Data came from immunoSEQ multiplex PCR; TCRdb stores just in-frame clones and leaves some out. This sample has under 300,000 clones, with over 80% found just once. V gene TRBV7-8 combines with J gene TRBJ1-3; D may be TRBD1 (6 bases). Material: PBMCs or T cells enriched from blood (not recorded which). The source is a woman aged 40 to 55 who had been exposed to COVID-19. CDR3 sequence (DNA): TGTGCCAGCAGCATCAACAGGGCTGGAAACACCATATATTTT. Its protein product is CASSINRAGNTIYF.